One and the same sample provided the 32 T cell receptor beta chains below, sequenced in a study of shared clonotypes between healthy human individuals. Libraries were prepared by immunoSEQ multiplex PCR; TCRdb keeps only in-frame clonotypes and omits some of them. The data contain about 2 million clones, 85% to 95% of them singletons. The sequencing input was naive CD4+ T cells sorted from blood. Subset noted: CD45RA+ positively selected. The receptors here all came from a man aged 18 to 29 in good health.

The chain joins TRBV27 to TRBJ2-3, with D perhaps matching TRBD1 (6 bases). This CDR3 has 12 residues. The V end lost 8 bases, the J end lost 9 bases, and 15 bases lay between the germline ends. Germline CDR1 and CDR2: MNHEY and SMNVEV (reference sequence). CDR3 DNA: TGTGCCAGCGGCACACAGGGAAGAACGCAGTATTTT. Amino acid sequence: CASGTQGRTQYF.

CDR3 in amino acids: CASSYVGGSYEQYF. The CDR3 coding sequence is TGTGCCAGCAGTTACGTGGGAGGTTCCTACGAGCAGTACTTC. The chain recombines TRBV6-6 with TRBJ2-7, with D perhaps matching TRBD2 (6 bases). Germline CDR1 and CDR2: MNHNY and SVGAGI (reference sequence). This CDR3 region has 14 residues. Trimming shortened V by 2 bases and J by 1 base, and 9 bases separated the two germline ends.

This CDR3 reads CASSFADVSGANVLTF. DNA for the CDR3: TGTGCCAGCAGTTTCGCGGACGTTTCTGGGGCCAACGTCCTGACTTTC. The chain links TRBV28 to TRBJ2-6; no clear D. This CDR3 has 16 amino acids. CDR1 is MDHEN and CDR2 is SYDVKM in the germline V gene. The V and J ends lost 3 bases and 1 base respectively, with 10 bases between them.

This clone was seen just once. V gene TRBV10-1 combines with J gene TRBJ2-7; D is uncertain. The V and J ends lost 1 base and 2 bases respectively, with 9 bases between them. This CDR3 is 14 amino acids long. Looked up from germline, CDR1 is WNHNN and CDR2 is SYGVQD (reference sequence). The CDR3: CASSELGQTYEQYF. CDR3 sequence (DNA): TGCGCCAGCAGTGAGTTGGGCCAAACCTACGAGCAGTACTTC.

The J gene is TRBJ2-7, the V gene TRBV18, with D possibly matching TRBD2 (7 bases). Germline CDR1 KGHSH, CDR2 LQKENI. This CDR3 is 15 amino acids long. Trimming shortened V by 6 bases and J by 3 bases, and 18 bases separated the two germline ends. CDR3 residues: CASSRGAGKSYEQYF. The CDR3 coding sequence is TGTGCCAGCTCTCGGGGGGCGGGAAAGAGCTACGAGCAGTACTTC.

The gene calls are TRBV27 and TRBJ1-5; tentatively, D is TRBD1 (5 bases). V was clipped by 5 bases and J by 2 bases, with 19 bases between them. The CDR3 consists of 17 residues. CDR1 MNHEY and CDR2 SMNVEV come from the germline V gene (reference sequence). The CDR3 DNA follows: TGTGCCAGCAGTCCCCAGCCTAGAGAGGGGCGCAATCAGCCCCAGCATTTT. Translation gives CASSPQPREGRNQPQHF.

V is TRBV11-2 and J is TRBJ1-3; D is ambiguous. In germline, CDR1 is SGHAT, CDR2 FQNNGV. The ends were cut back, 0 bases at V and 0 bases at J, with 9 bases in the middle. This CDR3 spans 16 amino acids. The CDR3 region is CASSLDMRSSGNTIYF. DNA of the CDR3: TGTGCCAGCAGCTTAGATATGCGGAGCTCTGGAAACACCATATATTTT.

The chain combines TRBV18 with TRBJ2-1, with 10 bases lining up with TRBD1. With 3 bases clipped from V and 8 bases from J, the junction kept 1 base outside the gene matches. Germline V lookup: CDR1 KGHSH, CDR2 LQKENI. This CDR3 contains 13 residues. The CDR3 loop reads CASSPDRGDEQFF. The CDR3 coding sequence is TGTGCCAGCTCACCGGACAGGGGGGATGAGCAGTTCTTC.

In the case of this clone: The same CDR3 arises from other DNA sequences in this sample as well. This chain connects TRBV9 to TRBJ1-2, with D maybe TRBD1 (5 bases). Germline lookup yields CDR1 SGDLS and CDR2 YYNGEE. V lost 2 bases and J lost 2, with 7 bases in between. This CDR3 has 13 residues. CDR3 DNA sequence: TGTGCCAGCAGCGTCGACAGAAACTATGGCTACACCTTC. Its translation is CASSVDRNYGYTF.

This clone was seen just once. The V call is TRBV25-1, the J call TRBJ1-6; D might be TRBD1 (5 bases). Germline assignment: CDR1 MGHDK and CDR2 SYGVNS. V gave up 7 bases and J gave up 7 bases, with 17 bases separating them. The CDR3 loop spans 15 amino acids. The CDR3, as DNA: TGTGCCAGCACTCGGGAAGGGGTCGGAAATTCACCCCTCCACTTT. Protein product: CASTREGVGNSPLHF.

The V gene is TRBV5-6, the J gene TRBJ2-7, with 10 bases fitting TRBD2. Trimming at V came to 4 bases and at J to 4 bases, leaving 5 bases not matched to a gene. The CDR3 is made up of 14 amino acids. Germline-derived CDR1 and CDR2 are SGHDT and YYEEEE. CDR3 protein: CASSRLAGGYEQYF. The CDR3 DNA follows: TGTGCCAGCAGCAGACTAGCGGGCGGTTACGAGCAGTACTTC.

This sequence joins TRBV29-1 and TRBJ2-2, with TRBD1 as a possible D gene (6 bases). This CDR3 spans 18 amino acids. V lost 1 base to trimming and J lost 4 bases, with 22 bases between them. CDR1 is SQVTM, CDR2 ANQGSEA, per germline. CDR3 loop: CSVEAAGLQGVSTGELFF. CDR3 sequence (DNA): TGCAGCGTTGAAGCCGCTGGTTTACAGGGTGTTAGCACCGGGGAGCTGTTTTTT.

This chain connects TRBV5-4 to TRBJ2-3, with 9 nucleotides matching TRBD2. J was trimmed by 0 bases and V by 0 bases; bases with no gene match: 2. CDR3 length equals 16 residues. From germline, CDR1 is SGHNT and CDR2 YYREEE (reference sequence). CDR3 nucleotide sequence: TGTGCCAGCAGCTTGGCAGCGGGAGGAAGCACAGATACGCAGTATTTT. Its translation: CASSLAAGGSTDTQYF. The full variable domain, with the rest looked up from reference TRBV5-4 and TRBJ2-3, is ETGVTQSPTHLIKTRGQQVTLRCSSQSGHNTVSWYQQALGQGPQFIFQYYREEENGRGNFPPRFSGLQFPNYSSELNVNALELDDSALYLCASSLAAGGSTDTQYFGPGTRLTVL.

The CDR3 loop reads CASSSLVGGWDYGYTF. In DNA form, the CDR3 reads TGTGCCAGCAGTTCTCTGGTGGGAGGGTGGGACTATGGCTACACCTTC. The chain has TRBV27 and TRBJ1-2; D gene unclear. The CDR3 has 16 amino acids. Trimming removed 4 bases from V and 3 bases from J, with 18 bases in between. Germline assignment: CDR1 MNHEY and CDR2 SMNVEV (reference sequence).

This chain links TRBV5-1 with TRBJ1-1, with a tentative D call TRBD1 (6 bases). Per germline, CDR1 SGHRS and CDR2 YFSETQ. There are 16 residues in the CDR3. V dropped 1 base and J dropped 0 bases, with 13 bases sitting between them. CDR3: CASSLSQGWMNTEAFF. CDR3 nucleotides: TGCGCCAGCAGCTTGAGCCAGGGGTGGATGAACACTGAAGCTTTCTTT.

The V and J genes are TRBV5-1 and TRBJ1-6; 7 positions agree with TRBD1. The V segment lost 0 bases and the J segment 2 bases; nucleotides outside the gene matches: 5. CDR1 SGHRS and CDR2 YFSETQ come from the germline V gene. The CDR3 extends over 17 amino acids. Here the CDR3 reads CASSLGTGATYNSPLHF. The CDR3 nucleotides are TGCGCCAGCAGCTTGGGTACAGGGGCGACCTATAATTCACCCCTCCACTTT.

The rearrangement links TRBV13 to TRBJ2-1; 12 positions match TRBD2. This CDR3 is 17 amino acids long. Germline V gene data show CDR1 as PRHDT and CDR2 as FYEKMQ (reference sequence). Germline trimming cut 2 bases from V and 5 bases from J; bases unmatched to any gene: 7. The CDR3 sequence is CASSLRRLAGANNEQFF. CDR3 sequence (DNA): TGTGCCAGCAGCTTAAGACGACTAGCGGGGGCAAACAATGAGCAGTTCTTC.

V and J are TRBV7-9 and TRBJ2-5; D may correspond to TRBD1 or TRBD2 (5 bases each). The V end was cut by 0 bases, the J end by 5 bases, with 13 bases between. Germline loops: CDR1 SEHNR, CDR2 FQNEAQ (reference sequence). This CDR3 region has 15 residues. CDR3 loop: CASSLAWSGTETQYF. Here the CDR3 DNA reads TGTGCCAGCAGCTTAGCGTGGTCAGGGACGGAGACCCAGTACTTC. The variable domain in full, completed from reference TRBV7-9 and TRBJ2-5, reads DTGVSQNPRHKITKRGQNVTFRCDPISEHNRLYWYRQTLGQGPEFLTYFQNEAQLEKSRLLSDRFSAERPKGSFSTLEIQRTEQGDSAMYLCASSLAWSGTETQYFGPGTRLLVL.

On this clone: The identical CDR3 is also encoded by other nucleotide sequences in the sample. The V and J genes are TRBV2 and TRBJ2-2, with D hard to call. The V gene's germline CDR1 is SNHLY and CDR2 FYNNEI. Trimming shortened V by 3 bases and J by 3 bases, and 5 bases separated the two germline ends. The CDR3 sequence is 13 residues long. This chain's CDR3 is CASSEVDTGELFF. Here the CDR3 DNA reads TGTGCCAGCAGTGAGGTGGACACCGGGGAGCTGTTTTTT.

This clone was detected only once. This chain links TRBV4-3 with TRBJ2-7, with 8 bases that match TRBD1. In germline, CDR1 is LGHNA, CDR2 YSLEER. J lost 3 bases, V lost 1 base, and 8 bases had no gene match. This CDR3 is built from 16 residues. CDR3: CASSQALGQALYEQYF. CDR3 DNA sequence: TGCGCCAGCAGCCAAGCGTTGGGACAGGCCCTCTACGAGCAGTACTTC.

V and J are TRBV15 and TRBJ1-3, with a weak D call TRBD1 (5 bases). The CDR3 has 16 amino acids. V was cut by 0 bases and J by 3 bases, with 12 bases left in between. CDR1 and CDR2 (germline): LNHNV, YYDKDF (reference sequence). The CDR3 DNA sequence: TGTGCCACCAGCAGAGATGTGCTGAGGGGTGGAAACACCATATATTTT. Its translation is CATSRDVLRGGNTIYF. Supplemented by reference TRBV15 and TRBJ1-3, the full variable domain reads DAMVIQNPRYQVTQFGKPVTLSCSQTLNHNVMYWYQQKSSQAPKLLFHYYDKDFNNEADTPDNFQSRRPNTSFCFLDIRSPGLGDTAMYLCATSRDVLRGGNTIYFGEGSWLTVV.

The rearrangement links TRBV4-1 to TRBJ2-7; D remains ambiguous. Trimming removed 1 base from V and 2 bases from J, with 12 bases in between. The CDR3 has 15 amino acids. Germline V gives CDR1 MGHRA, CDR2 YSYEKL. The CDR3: CASSQVVTSAYEQYF. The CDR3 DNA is TGCGCCAGCAGCCAAGTCGTCACCTCTGCCTACGAGCAGTACTTC.

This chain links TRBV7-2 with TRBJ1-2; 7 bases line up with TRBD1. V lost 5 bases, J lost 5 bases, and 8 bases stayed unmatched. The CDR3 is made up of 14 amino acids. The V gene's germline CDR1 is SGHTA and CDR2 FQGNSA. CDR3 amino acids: CASSQPGGVYGYTF. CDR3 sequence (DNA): TGTGCCAGCAGCCAGCCAGGGGGTGTATATGGCTACACCTTC.

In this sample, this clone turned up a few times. This CDR3 is CASSPVRDSYGYTF. The CDR3 DNA reads TGTGCCAGCAGCCCGGTCCGTGACAGCTATGGCTACACCTTC. The chain is built from TRBV5-4 and TRBJ1-2; tentatively, D is TRBD1 (5 bases). Per the germline V gene, CDR1 is SGHNT and CDR2 is YYREEE (reference sequence). The length of the CDR3 is 14 residues. The V and J ends lost 4 bases and 4 bases respectively, with 14 bases between them.

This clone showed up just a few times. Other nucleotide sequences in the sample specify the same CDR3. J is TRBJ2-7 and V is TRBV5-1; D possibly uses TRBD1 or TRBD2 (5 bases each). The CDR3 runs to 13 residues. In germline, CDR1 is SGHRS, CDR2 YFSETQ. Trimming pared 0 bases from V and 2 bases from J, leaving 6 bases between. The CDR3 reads CASSLGGTYEQYF. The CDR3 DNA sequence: TGCGCCAGCAGCTTGGGGGGGACCTACGAGCAGTACTTC.

For the CDR3, the DNA is TGTGCCAGCAGCCCAGTAACGGTCGGCACAGATACGCAGTATTTT. Translated, it gives CASSPVTVGTDTQYF. The V call is TRBV5-6, the J call TRBJ2-3; D call uncertain. The length of the CDR3 is 15 residues. Germline CDR1 reads SGHDT; CDR2 reads YYEEEE. The germline V and J ends were trimmed by 4 bases and 1 base, with 13 bases remaining between them. The whole variable domain, filled in from reference TRBV5-6 and TRBJ2-3, reads DAGVTQSPTHLIKTRGQQVTLRCSPKSGHDTVSWYQQALGQGPQFIFQYYEEEERQRGNFPDRFSGHQFPNYSSELNVNALLLGDSALYLCASSPVTVGTDTQYFGPGTRLTVL.

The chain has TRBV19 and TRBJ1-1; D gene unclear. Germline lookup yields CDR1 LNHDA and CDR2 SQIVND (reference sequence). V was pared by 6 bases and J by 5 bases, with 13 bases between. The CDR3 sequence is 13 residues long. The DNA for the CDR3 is TGTGCCAGTAGGCCGGAGGCGAGGACTGAAGCTTTCTTT. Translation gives CASRPEARTEAFF.

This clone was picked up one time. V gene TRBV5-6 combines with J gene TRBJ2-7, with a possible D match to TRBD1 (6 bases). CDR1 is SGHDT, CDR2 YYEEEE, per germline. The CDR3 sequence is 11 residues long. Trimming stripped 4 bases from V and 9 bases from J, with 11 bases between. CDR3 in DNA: TGTGCCAGCAGCGGGGGCACGGGGCAGTACTTC. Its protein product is CASSGGTGQYF.

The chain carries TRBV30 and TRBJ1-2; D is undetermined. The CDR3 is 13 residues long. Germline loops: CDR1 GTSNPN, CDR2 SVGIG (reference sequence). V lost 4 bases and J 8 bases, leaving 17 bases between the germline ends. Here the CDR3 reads CAWTREASEGYTF. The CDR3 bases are TGTGCCTGGACTCGGGAGGCCTCAGAGGGCTACACCTTC. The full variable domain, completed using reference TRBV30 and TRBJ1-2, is SQTIHQWPATLVQPVGSPLSLECTVEGTSNPNLYWYRQAAGRGLQLLFYSVGIGQISSEVPQNLSASRPQDRQFILSSKKLLLSDSGFYLCAWTREASEGYTFGSGTRLTVV.

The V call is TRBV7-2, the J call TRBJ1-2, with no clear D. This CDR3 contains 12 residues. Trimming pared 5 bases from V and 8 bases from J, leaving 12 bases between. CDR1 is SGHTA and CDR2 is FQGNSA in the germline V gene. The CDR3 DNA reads TGTGCCAGCAGCCCCCCAGGACGAGGCTACACCTTC. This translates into CASSPPGRGYTF.

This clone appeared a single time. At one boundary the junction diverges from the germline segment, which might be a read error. CDR3 nucleotides: TGTGCCAGCAGTGAACTTCAAGGCCGGGCCTCCTTT. Translating gives CASSELQGRASF. The V gene is TRBV25-1, the J gene TRBJ1-1; D is unclear. Germline CDR1 reads MGHDK; CDR2 reads SYGVNS. The CDR3 extends over 12 amino acids.

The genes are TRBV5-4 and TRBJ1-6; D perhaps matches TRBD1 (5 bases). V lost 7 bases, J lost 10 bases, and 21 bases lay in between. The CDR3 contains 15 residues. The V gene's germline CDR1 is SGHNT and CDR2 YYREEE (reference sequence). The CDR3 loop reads CASRPGGGSGSPLHF. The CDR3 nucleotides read TGTGCCAGCCGCCCGGGGGGAGGGTCAGGATCACCCCTCCACTTT.